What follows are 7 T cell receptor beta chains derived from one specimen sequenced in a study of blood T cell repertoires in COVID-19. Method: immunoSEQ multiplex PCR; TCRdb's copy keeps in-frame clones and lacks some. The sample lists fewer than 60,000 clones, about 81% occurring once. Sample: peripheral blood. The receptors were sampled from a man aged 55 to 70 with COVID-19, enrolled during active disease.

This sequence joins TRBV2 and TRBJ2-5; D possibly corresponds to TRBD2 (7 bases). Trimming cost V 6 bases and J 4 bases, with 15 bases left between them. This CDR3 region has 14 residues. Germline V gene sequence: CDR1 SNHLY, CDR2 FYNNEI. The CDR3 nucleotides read TGTGCCAGCAGCGGGGGAGGGGGAGCAGAGACCCAGTACTTC. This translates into CASSGGGGAETQYF.

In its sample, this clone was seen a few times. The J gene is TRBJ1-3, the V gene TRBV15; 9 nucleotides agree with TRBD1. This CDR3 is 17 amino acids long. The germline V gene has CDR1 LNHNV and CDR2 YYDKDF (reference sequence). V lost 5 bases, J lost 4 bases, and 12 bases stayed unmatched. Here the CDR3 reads CATSGANRGLRGNTIYF. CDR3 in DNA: TGTGCCACCAGCGGTGCCAACAGGGGGCTTAGGGGAAACACCATATATTTT.

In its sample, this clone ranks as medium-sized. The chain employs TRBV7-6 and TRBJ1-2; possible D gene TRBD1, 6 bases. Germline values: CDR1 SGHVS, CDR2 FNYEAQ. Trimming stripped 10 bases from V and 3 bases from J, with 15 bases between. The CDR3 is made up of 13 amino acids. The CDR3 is CATSRGGDYGYTF. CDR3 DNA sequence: TGTGCCACCAGTAGGGGGGGTGACTATGGCTACACCTTC.

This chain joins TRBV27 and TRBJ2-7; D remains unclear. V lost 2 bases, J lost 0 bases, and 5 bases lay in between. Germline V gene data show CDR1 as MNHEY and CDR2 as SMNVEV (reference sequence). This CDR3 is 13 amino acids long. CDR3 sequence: CASSLHSSYEQYF. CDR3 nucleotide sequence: TGTGCCAGCAGTTTACACAGCTCCTACGAGCAGTACTTC.

The CDR3 nucleotides read TGTGCCAGCAGCCAAACAGCAAGCACAGATACGCAGTATTTT. Protein sequence: CASSQTASTDTQYF. This chain joins TRBV3-1 (or the pseudogene TRBV3-2) and TRBJ2-3, with D hard to call. The CDR3 has 14 amino acids. CDR1 and CDR2 from the germline V gene are LGHDT and YNNKEL (reference sequence). The V gene lost 2 bases and the J gene lost 0 bases, with 6 bases spanning the gap.

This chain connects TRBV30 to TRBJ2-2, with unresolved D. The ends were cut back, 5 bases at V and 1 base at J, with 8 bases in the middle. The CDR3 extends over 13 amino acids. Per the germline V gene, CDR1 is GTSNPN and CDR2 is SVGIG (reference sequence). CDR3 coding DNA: TGTGCCTGGGCCCTTTTGAACACCGGGGAGCTGTTTTTT. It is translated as CAWALLNTGELFF.

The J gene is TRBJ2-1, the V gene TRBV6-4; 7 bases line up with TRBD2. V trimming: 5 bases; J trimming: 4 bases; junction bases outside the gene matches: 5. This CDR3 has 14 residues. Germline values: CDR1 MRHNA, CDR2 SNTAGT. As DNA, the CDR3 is TGTGCCAGCAGTCGGGAGGACGGTTACAATGAGCAGTTCTTC. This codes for CASSREDGYNEQFF.